A single sample gave rise to the 2 T cell receptor beta chains below, sequenced in a study of vaccination effects on CD4 cells after COVID-19. With the ViraFEST assay, the study expanded antigen-specific CD4+ T cells using viral peptide pools, then sequenced them. The culture ran for roughly ten days before CD4+ T cells were isolated. Method: immunoSEQ multiplex PCR; TCRdb's copy keeps in-frame clones and lacks some. The table shows tens of thousands of clones, with roughly 79% occurring only once. These TCRs are of unknown antigen specificity. The sequencing used CD4+ T cells from PBMCs cultured with HCoV-229E spike peptides, collected before COVID-19 vaccination. Receptor source: a human donor who received a COVID-19 vaccine.

The table lists this clone with a count of one. The CDR3 is CASSGRGAPPQDTQYF. The CDR3 nucleotides read TGTGCCAGTAGTGGGCGGGGGGCGCCCCCTCAGGATACGCAGTATTTT. The chain has TRBV19 and TRBJ2-3; 8 bases fit TRBD2. V lost 5 bases and J lost 6; bases outside the gene matches: 13. Germline CDR1 and CDR2: LNHDA and SQIVND (reference sequence). The CDR3 sequence is 16 residues long.

The chain uses TRBV28 and TRBJ1-3, with 8 bases matching TRBD1. Losses at the gene ends were 5 bases for V and 4 bases for J; bases not matched to a gene: 7. The CDR3 consists of 15 residues. The V gene's germline CDR1 is MDHEN and CDR2 SYDVKM. CDR3 in amino acids: CASSADRGAGNTIYF. DNA of the CDR3: TGTGCCAGCAGTGCAGACAGGGGAGCGGGAAACACCATATATTTT.